This passage covers 13 T cell receptor beta chains from one sample sequenced in a study of T cell responses to AZD1222 COVID-19 vaccine. Sequenced by immunoSEQ multiplex PCR; TCRdb stores in-frame clones only, minus some. Altogether 110,000 to 150,000 clones are present, 80% to 95% being singletons, with the ten largest covering more than 3.5%. Sequenced here: peripheral blood, sampled on day 0 of AZD1222 vaccination. These receptors all stem from an adult in good health.

The genes are TRBV29-1 and TRBJ1-1; 8 bases agree with TRBD1. CDR3 length equals 15 residues. The germline V gene has CDR1 SQVTM and CDR2 ANQGSEA. V shed 0 bases and J 0 bases; nucleotides not matched to a gene: 3. The CDR3: CSVEDGQGLNTEAFF. The DNA for the CDR3 is TGCAGCGTTGAAGATGGACAGGGATTGAACACTGAAGCTTTCTTT.

The V gene is TRBV10-2, the J gene TRBJ2-7; tentatively, D is TRBD2 (5 bases). The CDR3 totals 15 residues. Germline CDR1 is WSHSY and CDR2 is SAAADI. Trimming removed 2 bases from V and 3 bases from J, with 14 bases in between. Written as DNA, the CDR3 is TGCGCCAGCAGTGAGCTTGCGGGTCTTTTCTACGAGCAGTACTTC. Its translation is CASSELAGLFYEQYF.

The genes are TRBV5-6 and TRBJ1-2, with unresolved D. Germline V CDR1 and CDR2: SGHDT, YYEEEE. Trimming left V 5 bases short and J 4 bases short, with 15 bases between. CDR3 size: 14 residues. The CDR3 reads CASRSWASAYGYTF. DNA for the CDR3: TGTGCCAGCAGATCTTGGGCCTCCGCCTATGGCTACACCTTC.

The J gene is TRBJ2-3, the V gene TRBV6-2 or TRBV6-3; the D gene is possibly TRBD1 (5 bases). With 8 bases removed from V and 0 bases from J, the gap between germline ends came to 15 bases. The CDR3 runs 15 residues. Looked up from germline, CDR1 is MNHEY and CDR2 is SVGEGT. In DNA form, the CDR3 reads TGTGCCAGCGGCCGGACAACCGATAGCACAGATACGCAGTATTTT. Its translation is CASGRTTDSTDTQYF.

The chain couples TRBV7-2 to TRBJ1-3, with D uncertain. V gave up 0 bases and J gave up 2 bases, with 11 bases separating them. This CDR3 has 16 residues. The V gene's germline CDR1 is SGHTA and CDR2 FQGNSA. The CDR3 coding sequence is TGTGCCAGCAGCTTAGCGGCGGAAGGAACTGGAAACACCATATATTTT. This sequence encodes CASSLAAEGTGNTIYF. The whole variable domain, remainder taken from reference TRBV7-2 and TRBJ1-3, is GAGVSQSPSNKVTEKGKDVELRCDPISGHTALYWYRQSLGQGLEFLIYFQGNSAPDKSGLPSDRFSAERTGGSVSTLTIQRTQQEDSAVYLCASSLAAEGTGNTIYFGEGSWLTVV.

This rearrangement joins TRBV24-1 to TRBJ1-6; the match to TRBD1 covers 8 bases. The V gene end was trimmed by 9 bases and the J gene end by 5 bases; junction bases not matched to a gene: 8. Germline values: CDR1 KGHDR, CDR2 SFDVKD. This CDR3 comprises 15 residues. DNA for the CDR3: TGTGCCACCTCGATTAGGGGACAGGATAATTCACCCCTCCACTTT. This sequence encodes CATSIRGQDNSPLHF.

CDR3 protein: CASSSYPGTGDQPQHF. Written as DNA, the CDR3 is TGTGCCAGTAGTAGCTACCCCGGGACAGGAGATCAGCCCCAGCATTTT. The chain uses TRBV19 and TRBJ1-5; 8 nucleotides line up with TRBD1. The trim removed 4 bases at V and 5 bases at J, leaving 10 bases unmatched. CDR1 and CDR2 from the germline V gene are LNHDA and SQIVND (reference sequence). The CDR3 has 16 amino acids.

The J gene is TRBJ2-1, the V gene TRBV4-2; TRBD2 matches at 8 bases. The CDR3 runs to 17 residues. Germline loops: CDR1 LGHNA, CDR2 YNFKEQ. Trimming cost V 0 bases and J 9 bases; bases outside gene matches: 13. CDR3 amino acids: CASSQERRGLALIEQFF. The CDR3 region has the DNA TGTGCCAGCAGCCAAGAACGCCGCGGACTAGCTTTGATTGAGCAGTTCTTC.

Worth noting for this clone: The junction and the germline gene differ at one end; a read error may be behind it. The same CDR3 is also encoded by other DNA sequences in this sample. The chain couples TRBV19 to TRBJ2-7, with a weak D call TRBD2 (6 bases). The CDR3 consists of 14 residues. Germline V gene sequence: CDR1 LNHDA, CDR2 SQIVND (reference sequence). This chain's CDR3 is CASSSGTGSYEQYF. The CDR3 coding sequence is TGTGCCAGCAGTAGCGGTACAGGTTCCTACGAGCAGTACTTC.

The chain is built from TRBV7-2 and TRBJ2-3; TRBD2 is a possible D gene (6 bases). Germline V gene sequence: CDR1 SGHTA, CDR2 FQGNSA. Deletions cut 2 bases from V and 5 bases from J, with 17 bases between. The CDR3 loop spans 16 amino acids. CDR3: CASSLIVSGTRDTQYF. Written as DNA, the CDR3 is TGTGCCAGCAGCTTAATTGTTAGCGGAACAAGAGATACGCAGTATTTT.

The chain joins TRBV28 to TRBJ1-1, with D uncertain. The CDR3 is 12 residues long. V was clipped by 5 bases and J by 10 bases, with 14 bases between them. Germline V gene data show CDR1 as MDHEN and CDR2 as SYDVKM. This CDR3 reads CASSKDPAAAFF. The CDR3 DNA reads TGTGCCAGCAGTAAAGACCCCGCGGCAGCTTTCTTT.

The chain combines TRBV28 with TRBJ1-5; D is unresolved. V shed 3 bases and J shed 4 bases, with 4 bases lying between them. This CDR3 spans 12 amino acids. Germline V gene sequence: CDR1 MDHEN, CDR2 SYDVKM. The CDR3 reads CASSLWNQPQHF. The DNA for the CDR3 is TGTGCCAGCAGTTTGTGGAATCAGCCCCAGCATTTT.

V usage is TRBV7-9 and J usage is TRBJ2-7, with 13 bases identical to TRBD2. Trimming at V came to 5 bases and at J to 2 bases, leaving 15 bases not matched to a gene. Germline CDR1 and CDR2: SEHNR and FQNEAQ (reference sequence). This CDR3 contains 19 residues. CDR3 sequence reads: CASSLPGLAGVRSPYEQYF. CDR3 nucleotides: TGTGCCAGCAGCCTCCCAGGACTAGCGGGAGTAAGGAGTCCCTACGAGCAGTACTTC.